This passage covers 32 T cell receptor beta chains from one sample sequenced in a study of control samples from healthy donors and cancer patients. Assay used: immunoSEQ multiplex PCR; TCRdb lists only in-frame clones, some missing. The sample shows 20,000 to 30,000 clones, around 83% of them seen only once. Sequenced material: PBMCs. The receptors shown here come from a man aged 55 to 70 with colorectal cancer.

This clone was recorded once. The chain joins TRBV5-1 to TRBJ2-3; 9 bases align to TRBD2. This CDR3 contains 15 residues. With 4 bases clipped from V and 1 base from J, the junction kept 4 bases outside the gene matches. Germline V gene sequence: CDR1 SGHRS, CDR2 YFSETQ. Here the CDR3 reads CASSIGGGGTDTQYF. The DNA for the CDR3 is TGCGCCAGCAGCATAGGCGGGGGGGGCACAGATACGCAGTATTTT.

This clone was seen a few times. The CDR3 loop is CASSSDRAGNYGYTF. The DNA for the CDR3 is TGTGCCAGCAGCTCCGACAGGGCGGGTAACTATGGCTACACCTTC. The chain has TRBV5-4 and TRBJ1-2; 7 nucleotides agree with TRBD1. CDR1 is SGHNT and CDR2 is YYREEE in the germline V gene (reference sequence). V dropped 3 bases and J dropped 1; count of bases not matched to a gene: 6. This CDR3 has 15 amino acids.

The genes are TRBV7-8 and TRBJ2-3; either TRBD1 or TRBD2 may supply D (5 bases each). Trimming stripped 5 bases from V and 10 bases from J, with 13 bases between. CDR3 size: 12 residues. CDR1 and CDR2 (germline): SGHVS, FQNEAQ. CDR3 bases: TGTGCCAGCAGCCTTGGGGGTTCGGCGCAGTATTTT. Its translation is CASSLGGSAQYF.

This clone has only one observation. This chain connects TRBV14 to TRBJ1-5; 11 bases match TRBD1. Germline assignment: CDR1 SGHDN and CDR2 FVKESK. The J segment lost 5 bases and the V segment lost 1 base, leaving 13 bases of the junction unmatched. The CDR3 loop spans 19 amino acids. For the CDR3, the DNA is TGTGCCAGCAGCCAAGGCAAAACCTTACGGACAGGGGGCGATCAGCCCCAGCATTTT. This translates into CASSQGKTLRTGGDQPQHF.

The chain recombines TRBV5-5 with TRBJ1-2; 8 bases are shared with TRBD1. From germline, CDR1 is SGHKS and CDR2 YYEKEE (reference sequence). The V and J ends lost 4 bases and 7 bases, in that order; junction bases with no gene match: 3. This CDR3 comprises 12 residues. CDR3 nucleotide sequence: TGTGCCAGCAGCACCGGGACAGGTGGCTACACCTTC. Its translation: CASSTGTGGYTF.

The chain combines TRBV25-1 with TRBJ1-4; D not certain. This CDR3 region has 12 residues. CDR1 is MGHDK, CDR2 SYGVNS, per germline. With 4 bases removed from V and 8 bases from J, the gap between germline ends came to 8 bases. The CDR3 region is CASSVYGEKLFF. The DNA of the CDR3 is TGTGCCAGCAGTGTCTACGGCGAAAAACTGTTTTTT.

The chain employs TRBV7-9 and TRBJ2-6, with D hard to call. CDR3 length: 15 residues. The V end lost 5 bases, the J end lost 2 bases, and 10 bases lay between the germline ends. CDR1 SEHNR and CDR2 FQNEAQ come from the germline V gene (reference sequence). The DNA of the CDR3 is TGTGCCAGCAGCCCCGGTAGCCCTGGGGCCAACGTCCTGACTTTC. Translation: CASSPGSPGANVLTF.

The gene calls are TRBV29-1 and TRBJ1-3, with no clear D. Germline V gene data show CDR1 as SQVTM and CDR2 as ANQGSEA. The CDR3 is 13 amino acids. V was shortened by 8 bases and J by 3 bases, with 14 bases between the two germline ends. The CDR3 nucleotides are TGCAGCCCATGGGAGGAGGATGGAAACACCATATATTTT. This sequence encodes CSPWEEDGNTIYF.

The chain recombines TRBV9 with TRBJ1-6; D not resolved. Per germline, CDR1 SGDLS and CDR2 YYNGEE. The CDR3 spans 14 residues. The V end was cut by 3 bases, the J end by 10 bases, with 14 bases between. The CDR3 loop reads CASSGGAASSPLHF. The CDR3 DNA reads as TGTGCCAGCAGCGGAGGAGCAGCTAGCTCACCCCTCCACTTT. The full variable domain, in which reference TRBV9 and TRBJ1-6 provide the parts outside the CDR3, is DSGVTQTPKHLITATGQRVTLRCSPRSGDLSVYWYQQSLDQGLQFLIQYYNGEERAKGNILERFSAQQFPDLHSELNLSSLELGDSALYFCASSGGAASSPLHFGNGTRLTVT.

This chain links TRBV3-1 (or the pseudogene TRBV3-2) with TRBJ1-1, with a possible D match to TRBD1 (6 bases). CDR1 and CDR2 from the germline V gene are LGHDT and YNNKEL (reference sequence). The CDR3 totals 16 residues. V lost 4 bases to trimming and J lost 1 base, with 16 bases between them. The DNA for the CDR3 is TGTGCCAGCAGCCTCTCGCCGGGACAACGGAACACTGAAGCTTTCTTT. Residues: CASSLSPGQRNTEAFF.

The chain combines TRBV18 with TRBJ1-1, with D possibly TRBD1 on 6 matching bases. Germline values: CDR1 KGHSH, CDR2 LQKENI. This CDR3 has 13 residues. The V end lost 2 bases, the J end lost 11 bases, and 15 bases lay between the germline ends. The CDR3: CASSPTQGYEAFF. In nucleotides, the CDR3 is TGTGCCAGCTCACCAACCCAGGGGTACGAGGCTTTCTTT.

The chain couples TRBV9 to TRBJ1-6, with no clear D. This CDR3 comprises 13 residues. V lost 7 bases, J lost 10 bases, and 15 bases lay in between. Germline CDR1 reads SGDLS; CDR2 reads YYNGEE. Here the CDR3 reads CASGTVNQSPLHF. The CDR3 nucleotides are TGTGCCAGCGGCACAGTAAACCAGTCACCCCTCCACTTT.

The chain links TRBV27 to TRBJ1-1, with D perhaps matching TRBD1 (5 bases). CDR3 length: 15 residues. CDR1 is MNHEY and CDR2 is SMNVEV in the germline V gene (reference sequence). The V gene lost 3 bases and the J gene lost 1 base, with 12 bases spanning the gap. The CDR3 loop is CASSFRVGGNTEAFF. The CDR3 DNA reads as TGTGCCAGCAGTTTCAGGGTGGGGGGGAACACTGAAGCTTTCTTT.

In nucleotides, the CDR3 is TGTGCCAGCAGCGTTAGTGGTATCGGGGGCCATGAGCAGTTCTTC. As protein: CASSVSGIGGHEQFF. The chain couples TRBV9 to TRBJ2-1, with D perhaps given as TRBD1 or TRBD2 (6 bases each). The CDR3 consists of 15 residues. The V gene lost 2 bases and the J gene lost 8 bases, with 17 bases spanning the gap. Germline V gene data show CDR1 as SGDLS and CDR2 as YYNGEE.

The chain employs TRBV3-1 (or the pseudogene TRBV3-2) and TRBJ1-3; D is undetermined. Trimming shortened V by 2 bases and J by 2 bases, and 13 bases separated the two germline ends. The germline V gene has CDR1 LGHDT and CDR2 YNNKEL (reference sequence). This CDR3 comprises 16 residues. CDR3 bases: TGTGCCAGCAGCCAAAGAACGGTGACACCTGGAAACACCATATATTTT. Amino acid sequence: CASSQRTVTPGNTIYF.

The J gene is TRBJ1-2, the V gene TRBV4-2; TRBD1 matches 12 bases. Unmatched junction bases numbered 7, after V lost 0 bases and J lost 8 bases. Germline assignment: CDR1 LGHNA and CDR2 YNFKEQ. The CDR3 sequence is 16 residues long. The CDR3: CASSQERGQGAGGYTF. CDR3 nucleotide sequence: TGTGCCAGCAGCCAAGAACGGGGACAGGGGGCAGGGGGCTACACCTTC.

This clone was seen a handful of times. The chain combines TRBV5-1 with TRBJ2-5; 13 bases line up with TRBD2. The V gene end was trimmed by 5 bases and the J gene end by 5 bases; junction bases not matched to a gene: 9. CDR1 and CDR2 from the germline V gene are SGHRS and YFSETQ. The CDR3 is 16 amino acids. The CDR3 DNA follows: TGCGCCAGCAGTTTCTGGACTAGCGGGGGTGAGGAGACCCAGTACTTC. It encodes CASSFWTSGGEETQYF.

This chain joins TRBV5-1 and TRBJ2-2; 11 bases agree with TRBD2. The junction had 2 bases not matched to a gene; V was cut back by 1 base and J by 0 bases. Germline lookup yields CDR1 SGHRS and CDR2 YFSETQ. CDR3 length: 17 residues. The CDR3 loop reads CASSLTSGGPNTGELFF. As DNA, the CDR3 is TGCGCCAGCAGCTTGACTAGCGGGGGACCGAACACCGGGGAGCTGTTTTTT.

The CDR3 protein is CASSFPPKGRNNEQFF. CDR3 coding DNA: TGTGCCAGCAGCTTCCCACCGAAGGGGCGGAACAATGAGCAGTTCTTC. This chain uses TRBV11-2 with TRBJ2-1, with D perhaps matching TRBD1 (5 bases). Trimming stripped 3 bases from V and 5 bases from J, with 17 bases between. CDR3 size: 16 residues. Per germline, CDR1 SGHAT and CDR2 FQNNGV.

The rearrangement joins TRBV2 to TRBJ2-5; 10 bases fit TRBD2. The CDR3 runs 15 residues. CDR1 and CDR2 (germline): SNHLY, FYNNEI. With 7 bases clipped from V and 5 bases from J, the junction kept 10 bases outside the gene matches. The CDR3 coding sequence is TGTGCCAGCAACCTCCTAGCGGGGGTAGTGGAGACCCAGTACTTC. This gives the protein CASNLLAGVVETQYF.

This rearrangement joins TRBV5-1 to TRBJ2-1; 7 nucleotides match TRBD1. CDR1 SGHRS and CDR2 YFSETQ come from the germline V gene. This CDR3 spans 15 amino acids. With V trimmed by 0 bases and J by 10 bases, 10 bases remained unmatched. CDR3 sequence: CASSLEGAPPREQFF. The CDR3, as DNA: TGCGCCAGCAGCTTGGAGGGGGCCCCGCCGAGGGAGCAGTTCTTC. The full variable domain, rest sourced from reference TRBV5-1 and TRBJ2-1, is KAGVTQTPRYLIKTRGQQVTLSCSPISGHRSVSWYQQTPGQGLQFLFEYFSETQRNKGNFPGRFSGRQFSNSRSEMNVSTLELGDSALYLCASSLEGAPPREQFFGPGTRLTVL.

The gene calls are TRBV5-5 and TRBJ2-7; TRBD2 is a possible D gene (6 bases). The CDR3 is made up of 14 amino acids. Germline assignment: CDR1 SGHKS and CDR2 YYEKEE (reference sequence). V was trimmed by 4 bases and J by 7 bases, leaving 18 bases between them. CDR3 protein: CASSRRDGGEEQYV. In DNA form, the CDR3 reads TGTGCCAGCAGCCGACGGGACGGAGGGGAAGAGCAGTACGTC.

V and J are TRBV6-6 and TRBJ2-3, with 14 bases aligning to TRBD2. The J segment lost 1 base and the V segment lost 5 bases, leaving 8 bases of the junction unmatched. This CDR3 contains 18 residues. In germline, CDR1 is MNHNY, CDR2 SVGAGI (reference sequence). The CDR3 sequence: CASSRAWGLAGGTDTQYF. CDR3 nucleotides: TGTGCCAGCAGTCGAGCTTGGGGACTAGCGGGGGGCACAGATACGCAGTATTTT.

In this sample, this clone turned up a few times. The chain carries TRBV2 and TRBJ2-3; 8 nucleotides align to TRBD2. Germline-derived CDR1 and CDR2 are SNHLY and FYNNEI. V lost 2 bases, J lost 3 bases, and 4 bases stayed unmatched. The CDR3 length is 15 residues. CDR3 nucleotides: TGTGCCAGCAGTGAATTCAGCGGGGGAACAGATACGCAGTATTTT. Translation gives CASSEFSGGTDTQYF.

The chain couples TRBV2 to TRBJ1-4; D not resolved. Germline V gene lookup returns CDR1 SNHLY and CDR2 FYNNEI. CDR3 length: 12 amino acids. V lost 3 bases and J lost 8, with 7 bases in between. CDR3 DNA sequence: TGTGCCAGCAGTGACGTGGGGGAAAAACTGTTTTTT. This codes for CASSDVGEKLFF.

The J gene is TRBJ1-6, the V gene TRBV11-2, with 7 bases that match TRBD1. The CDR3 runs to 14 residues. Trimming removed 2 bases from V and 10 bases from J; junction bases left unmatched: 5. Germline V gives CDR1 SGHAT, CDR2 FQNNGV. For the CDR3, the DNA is TGTGCCAGCAGCTTAACGCAGGGGGGATCACCCCTCCACTTT. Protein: CASSLTQGGSPLHF.

CDR3 sequence: CASSERNYGYTF. The CDR3 DNA reads as TGTGCCAGCAGTGAACGGAACTATGGCTACACCTTC. The chain employs TRBV6-1 and TRBJ1-2; D unclear. Trimming removed 2 bases from V and 2 bases from J, with 3 bases in between. There are 12 residues in the CDR3. Looked up from germline, CDR1 is MNHNS and CDR2 is SASEGT.

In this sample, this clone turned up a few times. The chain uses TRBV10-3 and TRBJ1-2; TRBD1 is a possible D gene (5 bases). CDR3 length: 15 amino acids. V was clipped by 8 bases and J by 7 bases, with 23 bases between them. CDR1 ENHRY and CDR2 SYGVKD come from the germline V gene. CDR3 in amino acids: CAIGTQASPGAGYTF. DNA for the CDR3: TGTGCCATCGGGACGCAAGCCTCCCCTGGGGCTGGCTACACCTTC.

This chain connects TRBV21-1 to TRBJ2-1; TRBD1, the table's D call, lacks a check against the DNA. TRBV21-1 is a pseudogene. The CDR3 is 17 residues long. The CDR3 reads CASSKLAGTGLYNEQFF. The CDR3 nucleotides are TGTGCCAGCAGCAAATTAGCCGGTACAGGCTTATACAATGAGCAGTTCTTC.

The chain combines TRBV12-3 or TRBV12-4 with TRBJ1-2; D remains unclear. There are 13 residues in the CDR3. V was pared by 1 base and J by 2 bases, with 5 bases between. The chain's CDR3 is CASSLVQNYGYTF. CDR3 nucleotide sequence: TGTGCCAGCAGTTTAGTCCAGAACTATGGCTACACCTTC.

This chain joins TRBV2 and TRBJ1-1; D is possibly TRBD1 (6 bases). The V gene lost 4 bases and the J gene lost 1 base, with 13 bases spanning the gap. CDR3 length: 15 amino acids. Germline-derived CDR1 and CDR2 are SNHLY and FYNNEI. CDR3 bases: TGTGCCAGCAGTGGCCAGGGGCTACCGAACACTGAAGCTTTCTTT. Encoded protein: CASSGQGLPNTEAFF.

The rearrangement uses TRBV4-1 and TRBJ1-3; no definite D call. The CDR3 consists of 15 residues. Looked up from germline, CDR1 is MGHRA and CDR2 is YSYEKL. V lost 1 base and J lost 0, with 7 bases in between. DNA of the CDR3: TGCGCCAGCAGCCAAGGAGCTCTCTCTGGAAACACCATATATTTT. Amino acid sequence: CASSQGALSGNTIYF.